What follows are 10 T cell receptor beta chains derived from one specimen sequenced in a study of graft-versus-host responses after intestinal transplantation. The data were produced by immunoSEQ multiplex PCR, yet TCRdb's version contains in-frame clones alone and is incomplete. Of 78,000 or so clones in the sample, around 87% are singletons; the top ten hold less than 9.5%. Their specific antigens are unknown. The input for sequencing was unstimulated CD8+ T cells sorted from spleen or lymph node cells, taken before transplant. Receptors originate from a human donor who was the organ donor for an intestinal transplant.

The CDR3, as DNA: TGTGCCAGCAAAGGTCCCCGGACAGGGACTGGCAATCAGCCCCAGCATTTT. As protein: CASKGPRTGTGNQPQHF. The rearrangement uses TRBV2 and TRBJ1-5; 8 nucleotides align to TRBD1. The junction had 13 bases not matched to a gene; V was cut back by 7 bases and J by 2 bases. Germline values: CDR1 SNHLY, CDR2 FYNNEI. The CDR3 has 17 residues.

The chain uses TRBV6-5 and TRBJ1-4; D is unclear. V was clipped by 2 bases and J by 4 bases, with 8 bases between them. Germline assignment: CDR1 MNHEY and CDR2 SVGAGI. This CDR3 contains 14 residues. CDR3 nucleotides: TGTGCCAGCAGTTACCGTCTCCATAATGAAAAACTGTTTTTT. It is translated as CASSYRLHNEKLFF.

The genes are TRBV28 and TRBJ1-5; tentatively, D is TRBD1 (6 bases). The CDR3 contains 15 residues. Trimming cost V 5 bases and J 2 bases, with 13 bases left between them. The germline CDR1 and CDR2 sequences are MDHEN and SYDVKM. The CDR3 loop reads CASSSRGYGNQPQHF. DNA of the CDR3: TGTGCCAGCAGTAGCAGGGGATATGGCAATCAGCCCCAGCATTTT.

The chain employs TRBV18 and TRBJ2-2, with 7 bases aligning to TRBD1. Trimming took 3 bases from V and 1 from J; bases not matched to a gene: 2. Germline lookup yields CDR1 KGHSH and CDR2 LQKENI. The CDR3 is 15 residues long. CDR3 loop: CASSPDRLNTGELFF. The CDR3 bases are TGTGCCAGCTCACCGGACAGGCTGAACACCGGGGAGCTGTTTTTT. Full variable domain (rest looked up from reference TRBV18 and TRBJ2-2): NAGVMQNPRHLVRRRGQEARLRCSPMKGHSHVYWYRQLPEEGLKFMVYLQKENIIDESGMPKERFSAEFPKEGPSILRIQQVVRGDSAAYFCASSPDRLNTGELFFGEGSRLTVL.

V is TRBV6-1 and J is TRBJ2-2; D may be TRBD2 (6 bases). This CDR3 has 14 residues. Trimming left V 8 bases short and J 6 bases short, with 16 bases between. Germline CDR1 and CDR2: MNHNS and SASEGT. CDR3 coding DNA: TGTGCCAGCGAACTAGCCATCGAAGCCGGGGAGCTGTTTTTT. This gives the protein CASELAIEAGELFF.

As DNA, the CDR3 is TGCGCCAGCAGCTTGTATACGGGACTAGGCAATGAGCAGTTCTTC. It is translated as CASSLYTGLGNEQFF. This chain connects TRBV5-1 to TRBJ2-1; TRBD2 matches 8 bases. The germline CDR1 and CDR2 sequences are SGHRS and YFSETQ. J gave up 6 bases and V 1 base, and 6 bases lay outside the gene matches. The CDR3 totals 15 residues.

DNA of the CDR3: TGTGCCAGCAGCGGGGGATGGGGTGTGGAACAGTACTTC. Protein: CASSGGWGVEQYF. J is TRBJ2-7 and V is TRBV9; D unresolved. The CDR3 is 13 residues long. V was trimmed by 3 bases and J by 10 bases, leaving 17 bases between them. The germline V gene encodes CDR1 SGDLS and CDR2 YYNGEE.

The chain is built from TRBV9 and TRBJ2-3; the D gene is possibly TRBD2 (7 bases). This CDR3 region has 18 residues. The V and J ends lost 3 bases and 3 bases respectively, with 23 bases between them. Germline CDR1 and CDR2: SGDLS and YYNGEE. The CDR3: CASSASIGGPFETDTQYF. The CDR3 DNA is TGTGCCAGCAGCGCCTCGATCGGGGGGCCTTTCGAGACAGATACGCAGTATTTT. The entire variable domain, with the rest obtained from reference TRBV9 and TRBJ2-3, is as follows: DSGVTQTPKHLITATGQRVTLRCSPRSGDLSVYWYQQSLDQGLQFLIQYYNGEERAKGNILERFSAQQFPDLHSELNLSSLELGDSALYFCASSASIGGPFETDTQYFGPGTRLTVL.

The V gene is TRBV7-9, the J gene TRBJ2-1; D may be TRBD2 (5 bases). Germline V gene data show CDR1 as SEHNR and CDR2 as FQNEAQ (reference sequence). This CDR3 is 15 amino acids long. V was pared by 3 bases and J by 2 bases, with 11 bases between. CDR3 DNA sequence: TGTGCCAGCAGCTTGAACGGGATTCCCTACAATGAGCAGTTCTTC. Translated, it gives CASSLNGIPYNEQFF. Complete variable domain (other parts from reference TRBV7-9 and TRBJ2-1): DTGVSQNPRHKITKRGQNVTFRCDPISEHNRLYWYRQTLGQGPEFLTYFQNEAQLEKSRLLSDRFSAERPKGSFSTLEIQRTEQGDSAMYLCASSLNGIPYNEQFFGPGTRLTVL.

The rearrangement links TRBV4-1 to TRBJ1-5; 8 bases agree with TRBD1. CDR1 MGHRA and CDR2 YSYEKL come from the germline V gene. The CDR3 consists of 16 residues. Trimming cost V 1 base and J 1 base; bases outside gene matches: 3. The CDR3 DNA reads TGCGCCAGCAGCCAAGGTCAGGGGGCGAGCAATCAGCCCCAGCATTTT. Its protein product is CASSQGQGASNQPQHF.